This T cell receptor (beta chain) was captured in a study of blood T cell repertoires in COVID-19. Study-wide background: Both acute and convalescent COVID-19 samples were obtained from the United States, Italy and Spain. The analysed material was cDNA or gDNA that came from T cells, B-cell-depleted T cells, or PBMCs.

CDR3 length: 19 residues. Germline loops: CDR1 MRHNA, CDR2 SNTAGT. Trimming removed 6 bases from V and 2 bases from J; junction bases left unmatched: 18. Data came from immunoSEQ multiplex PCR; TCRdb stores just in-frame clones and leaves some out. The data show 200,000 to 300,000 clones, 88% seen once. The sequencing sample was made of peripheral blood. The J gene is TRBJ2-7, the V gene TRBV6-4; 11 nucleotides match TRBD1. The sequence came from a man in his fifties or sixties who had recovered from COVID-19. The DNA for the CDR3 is TGTGCCAGCAGGCACCGGGACAGGGGGTATCAAGAATTGACCTACGAGCAGTACTTC. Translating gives CASRHRDRGYQELTYEQYF.